Listed here are 15 T cell receptor beta chains from one sample, sequenced in a study of cytomegalovirus exposure and HLA in healthy donors. Using immunoSEQ multiplex PCR, the repertoire was profiled, and TCRdb retains in-frame clones only, with some absent. The sample includes over 120,000 clones, roughly nine tenths of them seen just once. Sequences were obtained from PBMCs. Receptor source: a woman aged 18-29 years in good health and CMV-seropositive.

The rearrangement links TRBV7-2 to TRBJ2-7; 7 nucleotides align to TRBD2. The CDR3 loop spans 12 amino acids. The germline CDR1 and CDR2 sequences are SGHTA and FQGNSA. J gave up 3 bases and V 4 bases, and 0 bases lay outside the gene matches. This CDR3 is CASSSSGYEQYF. The CDR3 DNA sequence: TGTGCCAGCAGCTCTAGCGGCTACGAGCAGTACTTC. Full variable domain (outside the CDR3, taken from reference TRBV7-2 and TRBJ2-7): GAGVSQSPSNKVTEKGKDVELRCDPISGHTALYWYRQSLGQGLEFLIYFQGNSAPDKSGLPSDRFSAERTGGSVSTLTIQRTQQEDSAVYLCASSSSGYEQYFGPGTRLTVT.

The chain recombines TRBV5-1 with TRBJ1-6; 10 nucleotides match TRBD1. Losses at the gene ends were 0 bases for V and 4 bases for J; bases not matched to a gene: 4. Germline loops: CDR1 SGHRS, CDR2 YFSETQ. This CDR3 comprises 17 residues. The CDR3 loop is CASSLGQGAGYNSPLHF. CDR3 DNA: TGCGCCAGCAGCTTGGGACAGGGGGCGGGATATAATTCACCCCTCCACTTT.

This clone was counted once. This chain links TRBV14 with TRBJ1-2; TRBD1 matches 7 bases. There are 13 residues in the CDR3. The junction had 2 bases not matched to a gene; V was cut back by 5 bases and J by 2 bases. Germline V gives CDR1 SGHDN, CDR2 FVKESK. This CDR3 is CASSDRENYGYTF. The CDR3 bases are TGTGCCAGCAGCGACAGGGAAAACTATGGCTACACCTTC.

CDR3 bases: TGCGCCAGCAGCCAAGAAGGGGGGGTAGCCAAAAACATTCAGTACTTC. Translation: CASSQEGGVAKNIQYF. This chain uses TRBV4-1 with TRBJ2-4; D perhaps matches TRBD2 (7 bases). CDR3 length equals 16 residues. Trimming stripped 0 bases from V and 0 bases from J, with 9 bases between. CDR1 and CDR2 (germline): MGHRA, YSYEKL.

The genes are TRBV19 and TRBJ1-1; TRBD1 matches at 8 bases. The germline gives CDR1 LNHDA, CDR2 SQIVND (reference sequence). The V and J ends lost 3 bases and 0 bases, in that order; junction bases with no gene match: 9. The CDR3 has 17 residues. DNA for the CDR3: TGTGCCAGTAGTATGGTCAGGGGGCTCCTCATGAACACTGAAGCTTTCTTT. Translation gives CASSMVRGLLMNTEAFF.

The V and J genes are TRBV6-5 and TRBJ1-3; the match to TRBD1 covers 8 bases. Trimming removed 5 bases from V and 4 bases from J; junction bases left unmatched: 7. CDR1 and CDR2 (germline): MNHEY, SVGAGI. This CDR3 has 15 residues. For the CDR3, the DNA is TGTGCCAGCAGTGGACTGGACAGGGTAGGAAACACCATATATTTT. It specifies CASSGLDRVGNTIYF.

The CDR3 bases are TGTGCCAGCAGTTACTCGCGGGACAGGGTGAACACTGAAGCTTTCTTT. It specifies CASSYSRDRVNTEAFF. The chain joins TRBV6-5 to TRBJ1-1; 9 bases align to TRBD1. This CDR3 spans 16 amino acids. With V trimmed by 0 bases and J by 0 bases, 2 bases remained unmatched. In germline, CDR1 is MNHEY, CDR2 SVGAGI.

This chain links TRBV11-2 with TRBJ2-1, with TRBD1 identical over 9 bases. Germline CDR1 SGHAT, CDR2 FQNNGV. Losses at the gene ends were 1 base for V and 12 bases for J; bases not matched to a gene: 4. This CDR3 is 13 amino acids long. Here the CDR3 reads CASSLAGTGLQFF. The CDR3 region has the DNA TGTGCCAGCAGCTTAGCCGGGACAGGGTTGCAGTTCTTC. The whole variable domain, remainder taken from reference TRBV11-2 and TRBJ2-1, is EAGVAQSPRYKIIEKRQSVAFWCNPISGHATLYWYQQILGQGPKLLIQFQNNGVVDDSQLPKDRFSAERLKGVDSTLKIQPAKLEDSAVYLCASSLAGTGLQFFGPGTRLTVL.

The rearrangement joins TRBV2 to TRBJ2-7, with a weak D call TRBD1 (6 bases). Germline assignment: CDR1 SNHLY and CDR2 FYNNEI. V was pared by 6 bases and J by 0 bases, with 6 bases between. CDR3 size: 12 residues. The CDR3 DNA reads TGTGCCAGCAGGGACAGCTCCTACGAGCAGTACTTC. Translated: CASRDSSYEQYF.

The gene calls are TRBV5-5 and TRBJ2-2; a possible D gene is TRBD1 (5 bases). The CDR3 spans 15 residues. Germline loops: CDR1 SGHKS, CDR2 YYEKEE (reference sequence). V was clipped by 2 bases and J by 6 bases, with 14 bases between them. CDR3 in amino acids: CASSFYAGQAGELFF. The CDR3 nucleotides read TGTGCCAGCAGCTTTTATGCAGGGCAGGCCGGGGAGCTGTTTTTT.

The J gene is TRBJ1-5, the V gene TRBV5-4; D perhaps matches TRBD1 (5 bases). The germline gives CDR1 SGHNT, CDR2 YYREEE (reference sequence). CDR3 length: 15 amino acids. The V gene lost 1 base and the J gene lost 2 bases, with 10 bases spanning the gap. Written as DNA, the CDR3 is TGTGCCAGCAGCTTGTGGGGGGAGGGCAATCAGCCCCAGCATTTT. This translates into CASSLWGEGNQPQHF. The full variable domain, with the rest looked up from reference TRBV5-4 and TRBJ1-5, is ETGVTQSPTHLIKTRGQQVTLRCSSQSGHNTVSWYQQALGQGPQFIFQYYREEENGRGNFPPRFSGLQFPNYSSELNVNALELDDSALYLCASSLWGEGNQPQHFGDGTRLSIL.

This chain joins TRBV2 and TRBJ1-4; possibly TRBD1 for D (6 bases). The V gene lost 4 bases and the J gene lost 8 bases, with 14 bases spanning the gap. The CDR3 is made up of 14 amino acids. CDR1 is SNHLY, CDR2 FYNNEI, per germline. CDR3 region: CASSAGQGREKLFF. In nucleotides, the CDR3 is TGTGCCAGCAGTGCGGGGCAGGGGCGGGAAAAACTGTTTTTT.

The V and J genes are TRBV9 and TRBJ2-1, with 9 bases that match TRBD2. The CDR3 is made up of 15 amino acids. Germline trimming cut 2 bases from V and 4 bases from J; bases unmatched to any gene: 4. Germline CDR1 and CDR2: SGDLS and YYNGEE. CDR3: CASSVSGGGYNEQFF. The CDR3 nucleotides read TGTGCCAGCAGCGTTAGCGGGGGTGGATACAATGAGCAGTTCTTC.

The chain recombines TRBV30 with TRBJ2-1; 9 nucleotides line up with TRBD1. The CDR3 spans 13 residues. The germline V gene encodes CDR1 GTSNPN and CDR2 SVGIG (reference sequence). The V segment lost 5 bases and the J segment 9 bases; nucleotides outside the gene matches: 8. Written as DNA, the CDR3 is TGTGCCTGGGCGGGACAGGGAATTGGTGAGCAGTTCTTC. This gives the protein CAWAGQGIGEQFF.

This clone was found once. The chain recombines TRBV28 with TRBJ2-7; the match to TRBD2 covers 11 bases. The length of the CDR3 is 21 residues. CDR1 and CDR2 (germline): MDHEN, SYDVKM. The ends lost 5 bases at V and 3 bases at J; junction bases unmatched: 24. CDR3 bases: TGTGCCAGCAGTACCCAAAGGGGGCGACTAGCGGGGACCAGGGAACTCTACGAGCAGTACTTC. This encodes CASSTQRGRLAGTRELYEQYF. Looking up the rest from reference TRBV28 and TRBJ2-7 gives the full variable domain: DVKVTQSSRYLVKRTGEKVFLECVQDMDHENMFWYRQDPGLGLRLIYFSYDVKMKEKGDIPEGYSVSREKKERFSLILESASTNQTSMYLCASSTQRGRLAGTRELYEQYFGPGTRLTVT.